This passage covers 24 T cell receptor beta chains from one sample sequenced in a study of cytomegalovirus exposure and HLA in healthy donors. 13 Jbeta primers and 60 Vbeta primers were used for the PCR. The data were produced by immunoSEQ multiplex PCR, yet TCRdb's version contains in-frame clones alone and is incomplete. In the table there are about 180,000 clones, 60% to 80% of which are singletons. Sequencing used PBMCs. These receptors were obtained from a man in his fifties or sixties in good health and CMV-seronegative.

The CDR3, as DNA: TGTGCCAGTAGTGCCGGACAGGTAGAAAAACTGTTTTTT. Protein: CASSAGQVEKLFF. The chain is built from TRBV19 and TRBJ1-4, with TRBD1 identical over 7 bases. Trimming at V came to 5 bases and at J to 8 bases, leaving 5 bases not matched to a gene. Germline-derived CDR1 and CDR2 are LNHDA and SQIVND (reference sequence). This CDR3 contains 13 residues.

The chain recombines TRBV5-5 with TRBJ2-1, with a weak D call TRBD2 (5 bases). The CDR3 is 15 residues long. Trimming cost V 0 bases and J 3 bases, with 10 bases left between them. From germline, CDR1 is SGHKS and CDR2 YYEKEE (reference sequence). DNA for the CDR3: TGTGCCAGCAGCTTGGAGAGGGCCCTCTACAATGAGCAGTTCTTC. Its protein is CASSLERALYNEQFF.

V is TRBV6-5 and J is TRBJ2-5, with D tentatively TRBD2 (5 bases). V was pared by 8 bases and J by 2 bases, with 18 bases between. Germline values: CDR1 MNHEY, CDR2 SVGAGI. This CDR3 has 15 residues. The CDR3 sequence: CASRLGPGSQETQYF. CDR3 nucleotide sequence: TGTGCCAGCCGTCTCGGTCCGGGATCTCAAGAGACCCAGTACTTC.

The chain recombines TRBV9 with TRBJ1-1; D might be TRBD1 (5 bases). The CDR3 runs to 15 residues. The germline CDR1 and CDR2 sequences are SGDLS and YYNGEE. V lost 4 bases and J 0 bases, leaving 13 bases between the germline ends. For the CDR3, the DNA is TGTGCCAGCAGCCTCGACAGTAAAATGAACACTGAAGCTTTCTTT. Translated: CASSLDSKMNTEAFF. The full variable domain, its missing parts supplied by reference TRBV9 and TRBJ1-1, is DSGVTQTPKHLITATGQRVTLRCSPRSGDLSVYWYQQSLDQGLQFLIQYYNGEERAKGNILERFSAQQFPDLHSELNLSSLELGDSALYFCASSLDSKMNTEAFFGQGTRLTVV.

The rearrangement links TRBV14 to TRBJ1-1, with D unclear. Trimming removed 4 bases at V and 11 bases at J, with 11 bases between. The length of the CDR3 is 11 residues. Germline V CDR1 and CDR2: SGHDN, FVKESK. The CDR3 bases are TGTGCCAGCAGCCTCGAGGGTCGGGCTTTCTTT. Translated: CASSLEGRAFF.

This chain connects TRBV19 to TRBJ2-2; 14 bases agree with TRBD2. CDR1 LNHDA and CDR2 SQIVND come from the germline V gene (reference sequence). This CDR3 has 18 amino acids. The J segment lost 7 bases and the V segment lost 4 bases, leaving 11 bases of the junction unmatched. The CDR3 sequence: CASSKRLAGGPWDGELFF. CDR3 DNA sequence: TGTGCCAGTAGTAAAAGACTAGCGGGAGGGCCGTGGGACGGGGAGCTGTTTTTT.

The CDR3 here is CASSKEVGRLSGNTIYF. DNA for the CDR3: TGTGCCAGCAGCAAAGAAGTGGGGAGACTCTCTGGAAACACCATATATTTT. The genes are TRBV21-1 and TRBJ1-3. TRBV21-1 is shown as a pseudogene. The CDR3 sequence is 17 residues long.

The gene calls are TRBV11-2 and TRBJ2-7; 9 bases line up with TRBD1. Germline V gives CDR1 SGHAT, CDR2 FQNNGV. Trimming took 0 bases from V and 5 from J; bases not matched to a gene: 5. The CDR3 has 15 amino acids. CDR3 sequence: CASSLDQDRGHEQYF. CDR3 bases: TGTGCCAGCAGCTTAGATCAGGACAGGGGCCACGAGCAGTACTTC.

The rearrangement uses TRBV27 and TRBJ2-5; 10 bases are a match to TRBD1. V was clipped by 7 bases and J by 1 base; unmatched bases: 18. CDR1 is MNHEY and CDR2 is SMNVEV in the germline V gene (reference sequence). The CDR3 extends over 19 amino acids. The CDR3 loop reads CASNQKGLDRGRSQETQYF. In nucleotides, the CDR3 is TGTGCCAGCAATCAAAAGGGTCTAGACAGGGGGCGAAGCCAAGAGACCCAGTACTTC.

CDR3 sequence (DNA): TGTGCCAGCAGTCCATCGGGGTCAGACACCGGGGAGCTGTTTTTT. Its protein is CASSPSGSDTGELFF. The chain employs TRBV6-4 and TRBJ2-2; D possibly corresponds to TRBD2 (5 bases). V shed 5 bases and J shed 3 bases, with 13 bases lying between them. The CDR3 runs to 15 residues. The germline gives CDR1 MRHNA, CDR2 SNTAGT.

This clone was found once. The rearrangement uses TRBV27 and TRBJ2-1; TRBD1 matches at 12 bases. The germline CDR1 and CDR2 sequences are MNHEY and SMNVEV (reference sequence). With V trimmed by 5 bases and J by 2 bases, 7 bases remained unmatched. The CDR3 is made up of 17 amino acids. CDR3 loop: CASSARDRGPTYNEQFF. The CDR3 nucleotides are TGTGCCAGCAGTGCCCGGGACAGGGGGCCCACCTACAATGAGCAGTTCTTC.

The chain links TRBV5-1 to TRBJ2-1, with 7 bases that match TRBD1. Per the germline V gene, CDR1 is SGHRS and CDR2 is YFSETQ. After removal of 3 bases from V and 2 bases from J, the junction contained 2 bases not matched to a gene. The CDR3 contains 14 residues. The CDR3 DNA is TGCGCCAGCAGCTCGGGACAGACCTACAATGAGCAGTTCTTC. This sequence encodes CASSSGQTYNEQFF. The full variable domain, in which reference TRBV5-1 and TRBJ2-1 provide the parts outside the CDR3, is KAGVTQTPRYLIKTRGQQVTLSCSPISGHRSVSWYQQTPGQGLQFLFEYFSETQRNKGNFPGRFSGRQFSNSRSEMNVSTLELGDSALYLCASSSGQTYNEQFFGPGTRLTVL.

V and J are TRBV5-1 and TRBJ2-1; 7 nucleotides match TRBD2. Germline V gene data show CDR1 as SGHRS and CDR2 as YFSETQ. The trim removed 2 bases at V and 7 bases at J, leaving 6 bases unmatched. The CDR3 is 14 residues long. CDR3 DNA: TGCGCCAGCAGCTTTGGGGCGGGAGTGAATGAGCAGTTCTTC. Its protein product is CASSFGAGVNEQFF.

The CDR3 region has the DNA TGTGCCAGCAGCTTAGCGGGAACCGCAGATACGCAGTATTTT. Amino acid sequence: CASSLAGTADTQYF. The rearrangement uses TRBV7-3 and TRBJ2-3, with a weak D call TRBD2 (6 bases). The V gene's germline CDR1 is SGHTA and CDR2 FQGTGA. The V end lost 2 bases, the J end lost 4 bases, and 10 bases lay between the germline ends. This CDR3 has 14 residues.

The genes are TRBV5-4 and TRBJ1-2; 7 nucleotides line up with TRBD1. The junction had 12 bases not matched to a gene; V was cut back by 5 bases and J by 5 bases. Looked up from germline, CDR1 is SGHNT and CDR2 is YYREEE (reference sequence). This CDR3 is 15 amino acids long. DNA for the CDR3: TGTGCCAGCAGGTTAGAGGGGGCGCAGAGGTATGGCTACACCTTC. Translated: CASRLEGAQRYGYTF.

For the CDR3, the DNA is TGTGCCTGGAGTGCCTCCGGGACAGGGGGTGGCGGGGAGCTGTTTTTT. The encoded protein is CAWSASGTGGGGELFF. The rearrangement uses TRBV30 and TRBJ2-2; 11 nucleotides agree with TRBD1. The length of the CDR3 is 16 residues. V shed 1 base, J shed 7 bases, and the junction held 8 bases outside the gene matches. Germline V gives CDR1 GTSNPN, CDR2 SVGIG (reference sequence).

The chain couples TRBV9 to TRBJ1-3, with TRBD1 matching over 7 bases. V gave up 3 bases and J gave up 0 bases; unmatched junction bases: 6. Germline lookup yields CDR1 SGDLS and CDR2 YYNGEE. The CDR3 is made up of 16 amino acids. CDR3: CASSATGQNSGNTIYF. The CDR3 DNA reads as TGTGCCAGCAGCGCGACGGGACAGAACTCTGGAAACACCATATATTTT.

The V and J genes are TRBV7-2 and TRBJ2-2, with D possibly being TRBD2 (7 bases). Germline CDR1 SGHTA, CDR2 FQGNSA. The ends were cut back, 6 bases at V and 4 bases at J, with 18 bases in the middle. This CDR3 comprises 16 residues. The CDR3 region has the DNA TGTGCCAGCAGGGGGGCGGGCCTAGCGGTCACCGGGGAGCTGTTTTTT. It encodes CASRGAGLAVTGELFF.

The rearrangement links TRBV5-1 to TRBJ2-7; 8 bases agree with TRBD2. The germline gives CDR1 SGHRS, CDR2 YFSETQ. The V segment lost 3 bases and the J segment 5 bases; nucleotides outside the gene matches: 13. CDR3 length equals 16 residues. The CDR3 DNA reads as TGCGCCAGCAGCTCTGTCGCGGGGGGCGATCTGAACGAGCAGTACTTC. Residues: CASSSVAGGDLNEQYF.

The gene calls are TRBV2 and TRBJ2-1, with D perhaps matching TRBD2 (7 bases). Germline CDR1 reads SNHLY; CDR2 reads FYNNEI. Trimming removed 3 bases from V and 8 bases from J, with 17 bases in between. The CDR3 is made up of 15 amino acids. The CDR3 protein is CASSDTGGGGDEQFF. The CDR3 DNA is TGTGCCAGCAGTGACACGGGGGGCGGTGGCGATGAGCAGTTCTTC.

The chain employs TRBV5-6 and TRBJ1-2; a weak D match, TRBD1 (6 bases). From germline, CDR1 is SGHDT and CDR2 YYEEEE. The CDR3 loop spans 16 amino acids. Deletions cut 1 base from V and 4 bases from J, with 17 bases between. CDR3 in amino acids: CASSLPGSQGSYGYTF. The CDR3 coding sequence is TGTGCCAGCAGCTTGCCGGGGTCACAGGGAAGCTATGGCTACACCTTC.

J is TRBJ2-1 and V is TRBV9; TRBD2 is a possible D gene (5 bases). The germline CDR1 and CDR2 sequences are SGDLS and YYNGEE. The V end lost 2 bases, the J end lost 6 bases, and 12 bases lay between the germline ends. This CDR3 region has 14 residues. This chain's CDR3 is CASSVTSLVNEQFF. In nucleotides, the CDR3 is TGTGCCAGCAGCGTTACTAGTCTGGTCAATGAGCAGTTCTTC.

The chain has TRBV5-1 and TRBJ1-5; no definite D call. V gave up 0 bases and J gave up 3 bases, with 10 bases separating them. The length of the CDR3 is 15 residues. Germline V gene sequence: CDR1 SGHRS, CDR2 YFSETQ. CDR3 in DNA: TGCGCCAGCAGCTTGGCCCCAGGCATCAATCAGCCCCAGCATTTT. It is translated as CASSLAPGINQPQHF.

In DNA, the CDR3 is TGTGCCAGCAGCTTAGCGGGAGTCTACAATGAGCAGTTCTTC. Protein: CASSLAGVYNEQFF. The V gene is TRBV11-2, the J gene TRBJ2-1, with D perhaps matching TRBD2 (6 bases). Germline CDR1 SGHAT, CDR2 FQNNGV. This CDR3 is built from 14 residues. V lost 1 base and J 3 bases, leaving 7 bases between the germline ends. The variable domain in full, with the rest retrieved from reference TRBV11-2 and TRBJ2-1, is EAGVAQSPRYKIIEKRQSVAFWCNPISGHATLYWYQQILGQGPKLLIQFQNNGVVDDSQLPKDRFSAERLKGVDSTLKIQPAKLEDSAVYLCASSLAGVYNEQFFGPGTRLTVL.